This section outlines one TCR beta chain sequence together with its context. There are 12 residues in the CDR3. Germline V lookup: CDR1 MDHEN, CDR2 SYDVKM. Trimming cost V 11 bases and J 0 bases, with 10 bases left between them. CD45RO-negative, CCR7-selected cells formed the naive CD8 fraction, which excluded terminally differentiated effector memory CD45RA+ cells. The data derive from a study of shared clonotypes between healthy human individuals. As for the study in general: The study drew on a couple of women and a few men aged 18 to 49 as donors.

Profiling relied on immunoSEQ multiplex PCR, and the TCRdb table lists in-frame clones only, not all of them. This table holds about 2.1 million clones, roughly 91% found once. The chain is built from TRBV28 and TRBJ1-1; D may be TRBD1 (5 bases). Specimen: naive CD8+ T cells from PBMCs. The TCR originated in a young man in good health. Some clones in this sample may be carry-over from other donors' samples. The CDR3 region has the DNA TGTGCCGGGCAGACAGTGAACACTGAAGCTTTCTTT. It translates to CAGQTVNTEAFF.